A selection of T cell receptor beta chains follows, all from one sample in a study of T cell changes during pregnancy in multiple sclerosis. Libraries were prepared by immunoSEQ multiplex PCR; TCRdb keeps only in-frame clonotypes and omits some of them. Among tens of thousands of clones listed, about 95% were seen once. The sample consisted of peripheral blood, taken in the second trimester of pregnancy. Receptor source: a female donor with multiple sclerosis, enrolled in a pregnancy study. Both conserved end residues are part of each CDR3. D genes are given only for firm matches. Expanded clones are given a class, and other clones once, few, many or no size at all.

TRBD1	.	TRBJ1-5	TRBV5-5	TGTGCCAGCAGCTTGGAGGGACAGGGGGCAAATCAGCCCCAGCATTTT	CASSLEGQGANQPQHF
.	.	TRBJ2-1	TRBV5-1	TGCGCCAGCAGCTTGGCCCCCGAGGGCCTTTCTGAGCAGTTCTTC	CASSLAPEGLSEQFF
TRBD2	once	TRBJ2-3	TRBV9	TGTGCCAGCAGCCAACAGAGTATAGCGGGAAACACAGATACGCAGTATTTT	CASSQQSIAGNTDTQYF
TRBD1	.	TRBJ1-6	TRBV2	TGTGCCAGCAGTACAGGGGGCGCTTCCTATAATTCACCCCTCCACTTT	CASSTGGASYNSPLHF
TRBD1	.	TRBJ2-7	TRBV15	TGTGCCACCAGCGTTGGGACAGGGGGAAACTACGAGCAGTACTTC	CATSVGTGGNYEQYF
TRBD1	.	TRBJ1-2	TRBV2	TGTGCCAGCAGATGGGACAGCTCCTATGGCTACACCTTC	CASRWDSSYGYTF
.	.	TRBJ1-2	TRBV28	TGTGCCAGCTCTCCCGGTGACTTGGGCTATGGCTACACCTTC	CASSPGDLGYGYTF
TRBD1	.	TRBJ2-5	TRBV27	TGTGCCAGCAGTTTACTTGACAGGGGGATAGGTACCCAGTACTTC	CASSLLDRGIGTQYF
.	.	TRBJ2-7	TRBV4-1	TGCGCCAGCAGCCAAGGTTTAGGGGGGGCGTACGAGCAGTACTTC	CASSQGLGGAYEQYF
.	.	TRBJ1-2	TRBV10-1	TGCGCCACCATGAGGGGGACGGTGGGCTACACCTTC	CATMRGTVGYTF
TRBD1	.	TRBJ1-1	TRBV28	TGTGCCAGCAGTTTCAGGGGGTGGGTCACTGAAGCTTTCTTT	CASSFRGWVTEAFF
.	.	TRBJ1-5	TRBV5-1	TGCGCCAGCAGCTTGCGTAGCAATCAGCCCCAGCATTTT	CASSLRSNQPQHF
.	.	TRBJ2-1	TRBV29-1	TGCAGCGTTGACTCGGGAGTCTCCTACAATGAGCAGTTCTTC	CSVDSGVSYNEQFF
TRBD2	.	TRBJ2-2	TRBV2	TGTGCCAGCAGTGATAGCGGGGGGTCGAACACCGGGGAGCTGTTTTTT	CASSDSGGSNTGELFF
.	.	TRBJ1-2	TRBV4-3	TGCGCCAGCAGCCAGGGCTTGGCCTATGGCTACACCTTC	CASSQGLAYGYTF
TRBD1	.	TRBJ2-1	TRBV30	TGTGCCTGGAGCAGACAGGGGAGCTCCTACAATGAGCAGTTCTTC	CAWSRQGSSYNEQFF
.	.	TRBJ2-7	TRBV9	TGTGCCAGCAGCGTAGAGAGCGTCGACGAGCAGTACTTC	CASSVESVDEQYF
TRBD1	.	TRBJ2-5	TRBV28	TGTGCCAGCAGGAATACCGGGACAGCCTTTAGGTACTTC	CASRNTGTAFRYF
.	.	TRBJ2-7	TRBV9	TGTGCCAGCAGCGTAGGAGGAAGGGGATACGAGCAGTACTTC	CASSVGGRGYEQYF
.	few	TRBJ2-4	TRBV29-1	TGCAGCGTTGAAGATCCGGGACAAACCTACAAAAACATTCAGTACTTC	CSVEDPGQTYKNIQYF
.	.	TRBJ1-6	TRBV27	TGTGCCAGCAGTTTAGGAGGGACCAATTCACCCCTCCACTTT	CASSLGGTNSPLHF
.	.	TRBJ1-3	TRBV15	TGTGCCACCAGCAGTACGAAGGGGGTCCCCACCATATATTTT	CATSSTKGVPTIYF
TRBD1	.	TRBJ1-5	TRBV7-6	TGTGCCAGCAGCAGGACAGGGGATCAGCCCCAGCATTTT	CASSRTGDQPQHF